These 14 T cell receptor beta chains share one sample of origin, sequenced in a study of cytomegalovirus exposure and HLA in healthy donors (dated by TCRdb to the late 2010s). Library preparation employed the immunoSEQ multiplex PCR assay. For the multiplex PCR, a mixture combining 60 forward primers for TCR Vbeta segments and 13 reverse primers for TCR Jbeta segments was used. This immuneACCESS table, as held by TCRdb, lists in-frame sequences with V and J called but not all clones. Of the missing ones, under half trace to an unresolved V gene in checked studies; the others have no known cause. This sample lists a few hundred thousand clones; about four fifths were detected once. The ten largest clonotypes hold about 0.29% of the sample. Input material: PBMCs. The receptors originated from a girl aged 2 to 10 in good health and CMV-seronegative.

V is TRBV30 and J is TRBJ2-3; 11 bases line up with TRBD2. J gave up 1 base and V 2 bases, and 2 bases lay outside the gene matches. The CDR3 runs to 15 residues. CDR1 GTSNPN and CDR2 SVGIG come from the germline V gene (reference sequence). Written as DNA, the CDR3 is TGTGCCTGGAGTATAGCGGGGGGGCGCACAGATACGCAGTATTTT. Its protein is CAWSIAGGRTDTQYF.

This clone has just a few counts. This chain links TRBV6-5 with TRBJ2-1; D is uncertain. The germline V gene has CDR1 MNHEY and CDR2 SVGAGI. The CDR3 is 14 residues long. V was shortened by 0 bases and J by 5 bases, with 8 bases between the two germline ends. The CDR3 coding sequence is TGTGCCAGCAGTTACTCGTACTCGGACAATGAGCAGTTCTTC. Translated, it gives CASSYSYSDNEQFF.

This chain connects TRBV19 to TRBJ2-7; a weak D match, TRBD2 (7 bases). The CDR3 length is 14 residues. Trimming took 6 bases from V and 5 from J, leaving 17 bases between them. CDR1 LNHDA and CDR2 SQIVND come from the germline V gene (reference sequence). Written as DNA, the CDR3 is TGTGCCAGTAGCTCAGGGGCCGGGGGGAACGAGCAGTACTTC. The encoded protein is CASSSGAGGNEQYF.

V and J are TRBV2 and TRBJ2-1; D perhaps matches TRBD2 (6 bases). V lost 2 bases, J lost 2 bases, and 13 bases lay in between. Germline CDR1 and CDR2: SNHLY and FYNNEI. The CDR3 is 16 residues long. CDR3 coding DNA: TGTGCCAGCAGTGAATCTACTAGCATCCCCTACAATGAGCAGTTCTTC. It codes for CASSESTSIPYNEQFF.

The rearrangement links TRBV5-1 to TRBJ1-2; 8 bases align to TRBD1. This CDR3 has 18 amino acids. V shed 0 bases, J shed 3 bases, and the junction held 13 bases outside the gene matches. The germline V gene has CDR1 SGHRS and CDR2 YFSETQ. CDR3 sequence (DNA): TGCGCCAGCAGCTTGGTCCATCCACGACAGGGGTCCCACTATGGCTACACCTTC. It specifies CASSLVHPRQGSHYGYTF.

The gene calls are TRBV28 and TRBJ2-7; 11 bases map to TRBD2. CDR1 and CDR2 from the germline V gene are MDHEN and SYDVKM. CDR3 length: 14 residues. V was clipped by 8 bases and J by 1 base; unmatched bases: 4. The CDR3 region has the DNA TGTGCCAGCCGTACTAGCGGGAGTTCCTACGAGCAGTACTTC. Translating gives CASRTSGSSYEQYF.

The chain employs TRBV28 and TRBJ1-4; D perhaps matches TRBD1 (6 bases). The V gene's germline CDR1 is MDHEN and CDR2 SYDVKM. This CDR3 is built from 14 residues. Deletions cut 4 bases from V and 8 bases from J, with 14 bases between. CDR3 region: CASSSGQLLEKLFF. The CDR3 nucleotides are TGTGCCAGCAGTTCCGGACAGCTGTTAGAAAAACTGTTTTTT.

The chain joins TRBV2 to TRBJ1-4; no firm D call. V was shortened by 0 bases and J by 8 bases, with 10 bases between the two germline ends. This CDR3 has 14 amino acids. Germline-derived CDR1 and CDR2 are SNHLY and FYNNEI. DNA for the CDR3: TGTGCCAGCAGTGAAGCGCTTTTGGGCGAAAAACTGTTTTTT. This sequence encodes CASSEALLGEKLFF.

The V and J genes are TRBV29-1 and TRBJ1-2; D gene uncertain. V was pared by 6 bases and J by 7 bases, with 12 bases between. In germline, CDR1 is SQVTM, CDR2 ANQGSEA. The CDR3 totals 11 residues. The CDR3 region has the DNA TGCAGCGTCGACAACAGAGCTGGCTACACCTTC. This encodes CSVDNRAGYTF.

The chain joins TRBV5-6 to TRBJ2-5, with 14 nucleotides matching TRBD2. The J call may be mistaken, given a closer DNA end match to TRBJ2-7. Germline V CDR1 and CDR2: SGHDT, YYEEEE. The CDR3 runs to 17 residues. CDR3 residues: CASSTTSGGAFLLEQYF. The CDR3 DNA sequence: TGTGCCAGCAGCACGACTAGCGGGGGGGCGTTCCTCCTCGAGCAGTACTTC.

In DNA, the CDR3 is TGTGCCAGTAGTATAGATTATGGACAGGGTCGTATGAACACTGAAGCTTTCTTT. Its protein is CASSIDYGQGRMNTEAFF. The V call is TRBV19, the J call TRBJ1-1, with 8 bases aligning to TRBD1. The CDR3 runs to 18 residues. Unmatched junction bases numbered 9, after V lost 0 bases and J lost 0 bases. Per the germline V gene, CDR1 is LNHDA and CDR2 is SQIVND (reference sequence).

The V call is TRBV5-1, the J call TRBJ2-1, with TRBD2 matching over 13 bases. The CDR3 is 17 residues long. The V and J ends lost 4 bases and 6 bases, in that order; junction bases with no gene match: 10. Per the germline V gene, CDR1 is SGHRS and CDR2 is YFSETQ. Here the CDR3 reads CASSPGTSGISANEQFF. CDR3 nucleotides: TGCGCCAGCAGCCCTGGGACTAGCGGGATCTCGGCCAATGAGCAGTTCTTC.

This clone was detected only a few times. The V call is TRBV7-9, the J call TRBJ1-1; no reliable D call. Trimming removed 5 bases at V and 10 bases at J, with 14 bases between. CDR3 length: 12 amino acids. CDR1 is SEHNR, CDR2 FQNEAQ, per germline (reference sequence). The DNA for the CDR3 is TGTGCCAGCAGCCTAGGCGGGTCTGGAGCTTTCTTT. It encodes CASSLGGSGAFF.

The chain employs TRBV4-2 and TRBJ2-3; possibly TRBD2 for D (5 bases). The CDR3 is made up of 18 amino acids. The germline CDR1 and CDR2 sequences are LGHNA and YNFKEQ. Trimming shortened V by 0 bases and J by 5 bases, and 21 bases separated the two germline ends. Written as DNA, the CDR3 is TGTGCCAGCAGCCAAGAATATCCCTTTAGCGATCTCGGAGATACGCAGTATTTT. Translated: CASSQEYPFSDLGDTQYF.